This paragraph covers one TCR beta chain sequence. Antigen unknown. Other DNA sequences of this sample code for an identical CDR3. This sample was included in a study of OX40 agonist ivuxolimab in advanced cancers. Notes on the study in general: Partial responders at 0.1-3.0 mg/kg showed near-lowest clonal expansion. Some nonresponders also had low normalized T-cell clonal expansion. At 0.1 to 3.0 mg/kg, clonal expansion of CD4+ and CD8+ blood T cells had occurred by week 6.

Exclusion of a patient followed from autoimmune disease history or systemic immunosuppression. The germline CDR1 and CDR2 sequences are MNHEY and SVGAGI. This CDR3 spans 13 amino acids. Between the trimmed V and J ends, which lost 4 bases and 6 bases, there was a span of 12 bases. Clones were sequenced by immunoSEQ multiplex PCR, and TCRdb holds only the in-frame ones, with some missing. This table has approximately 30,000 clones, approximately 80% appearing once. The TCR originated in an adult with an advanced solid tumor such as melanoma, head and neck, liver or kidney cancer. The starting material was CD4+ or CD8+ T cells sorted from blood, obtained in a trial of the OX40 agonist ivuxolimab. The V call is TRBV6-5, the J call TRBJ1-2, with D possibly matching TRBD1 (6 bases). The CDR3 protein is CASSSQGADGYTF. The DNA for the CDR3 is TGTGCCAGCAGTTCACAGGGAGCGGATGGCTACACCTTC.